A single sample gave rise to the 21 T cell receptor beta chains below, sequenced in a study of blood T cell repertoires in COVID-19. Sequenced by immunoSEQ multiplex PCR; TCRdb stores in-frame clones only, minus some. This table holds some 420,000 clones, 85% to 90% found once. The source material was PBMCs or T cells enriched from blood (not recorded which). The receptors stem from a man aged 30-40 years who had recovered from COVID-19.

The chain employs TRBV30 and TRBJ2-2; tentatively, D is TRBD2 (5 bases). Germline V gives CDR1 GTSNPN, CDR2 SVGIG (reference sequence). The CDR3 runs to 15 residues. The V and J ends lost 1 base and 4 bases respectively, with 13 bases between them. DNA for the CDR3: TGTGCCTGGAGTGGTTCGTCGGGGTTCACCGGGGAGCTGTTTTTT. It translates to CAWSGSSGFTGELFF.

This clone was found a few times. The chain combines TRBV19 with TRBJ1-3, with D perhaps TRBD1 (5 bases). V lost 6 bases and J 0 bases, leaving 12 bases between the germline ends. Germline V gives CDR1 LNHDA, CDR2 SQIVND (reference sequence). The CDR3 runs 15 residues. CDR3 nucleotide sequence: TGTGCCAGTAGAAAGGGGCCCAGCTCTGGAAACACCATATATTTT. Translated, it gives CASRKGPSSGNTIYF.

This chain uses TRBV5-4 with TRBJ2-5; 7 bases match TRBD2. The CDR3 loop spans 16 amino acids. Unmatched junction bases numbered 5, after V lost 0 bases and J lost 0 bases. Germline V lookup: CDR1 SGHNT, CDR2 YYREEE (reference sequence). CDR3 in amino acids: CASSLGAGAYQETQYF. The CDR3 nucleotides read TGTGCCAGCAGCTTGGGCGCGGGAGCCTACCAAGAGACCCAGTACTTC.

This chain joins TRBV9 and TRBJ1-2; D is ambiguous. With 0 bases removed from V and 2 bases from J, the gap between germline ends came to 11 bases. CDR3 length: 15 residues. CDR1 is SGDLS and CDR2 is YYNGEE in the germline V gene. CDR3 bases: TGTGCCAGCAGCGTAGCTGGCGGCCTGAACTATGGCTACACCTTC. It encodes CASSVAGGLNYGYTF.

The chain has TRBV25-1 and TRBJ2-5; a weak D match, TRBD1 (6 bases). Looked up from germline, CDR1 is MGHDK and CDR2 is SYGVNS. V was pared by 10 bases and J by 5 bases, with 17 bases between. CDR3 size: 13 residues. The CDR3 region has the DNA TGTGCCACCAATCAGGGGTTGGGGGAGACCCAGTACTTC. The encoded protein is CATNQGLGETQYF.

CDR3 DNA: TGTGCCAGCACCTATTCCAGAGGTGAGCAGTTCTTC. Its translation: CASTYSRGEQFF. The gene calls are TRBV12-3 or TRBV12-4 and TRBJ2-1; D is ambiguous. CDR3 length: 12 amino acids. Deletions cut 7 bases from V and 9 bases from J, with 13 bases between.

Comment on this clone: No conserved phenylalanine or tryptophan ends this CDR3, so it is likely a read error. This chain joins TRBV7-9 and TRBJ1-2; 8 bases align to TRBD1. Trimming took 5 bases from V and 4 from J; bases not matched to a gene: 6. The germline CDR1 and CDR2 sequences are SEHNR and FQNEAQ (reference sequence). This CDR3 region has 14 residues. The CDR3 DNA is TGTGCCAGCAGCCAACCGGACAGGGTCTATGGCTACACCCTC. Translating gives CASSQPDRVYGYTL.

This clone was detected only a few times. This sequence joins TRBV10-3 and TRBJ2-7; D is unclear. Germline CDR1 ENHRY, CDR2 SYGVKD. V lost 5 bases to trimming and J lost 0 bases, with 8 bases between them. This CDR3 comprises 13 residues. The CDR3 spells CAISFQNSYEQYF. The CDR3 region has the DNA TGTGCCATCAGTTTTCAGAACTCCTACGAGCAGTACTTC.

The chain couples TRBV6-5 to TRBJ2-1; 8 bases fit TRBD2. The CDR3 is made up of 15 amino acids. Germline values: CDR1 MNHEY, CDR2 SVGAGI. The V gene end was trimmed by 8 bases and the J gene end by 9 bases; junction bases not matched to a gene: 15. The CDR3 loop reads CASSPGAAGVVEQFF. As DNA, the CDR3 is TGTGCCAGCTCCCCTGGGGCAGCGGGAGTGGTTGAGCAGTTCTTC.

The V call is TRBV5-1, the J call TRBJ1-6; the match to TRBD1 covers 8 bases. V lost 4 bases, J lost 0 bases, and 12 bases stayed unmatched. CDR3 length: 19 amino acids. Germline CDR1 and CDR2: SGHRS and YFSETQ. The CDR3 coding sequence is TGCGCCAGCAGCCCGACAGGGGCGAGTTTGAGCTCCTATAATTCACCCCTCCACTTT. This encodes CASSPTGASLSSYNSPLHF.

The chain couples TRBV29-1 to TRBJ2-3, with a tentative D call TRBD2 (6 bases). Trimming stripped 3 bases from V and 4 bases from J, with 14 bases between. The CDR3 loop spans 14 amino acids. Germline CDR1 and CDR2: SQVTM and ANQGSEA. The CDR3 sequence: CSVDPPLAPDTQYF. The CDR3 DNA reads TGCAGCGTTGACCCCCCCCTAGCGCCAGATACGCAGTATTTT.

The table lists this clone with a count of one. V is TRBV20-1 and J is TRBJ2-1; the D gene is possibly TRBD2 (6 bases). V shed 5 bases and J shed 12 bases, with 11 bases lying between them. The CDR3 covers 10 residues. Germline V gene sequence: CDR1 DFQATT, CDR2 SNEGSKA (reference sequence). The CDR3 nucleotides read TGCAGTGCTGGGGACTCCAGGCAGTTCTTC. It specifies CSAGDSRQFF.

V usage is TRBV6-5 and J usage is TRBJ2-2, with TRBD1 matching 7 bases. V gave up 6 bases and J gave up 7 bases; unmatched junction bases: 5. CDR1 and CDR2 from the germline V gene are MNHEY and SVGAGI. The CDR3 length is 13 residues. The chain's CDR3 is CASREGAHGELFF. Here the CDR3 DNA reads TGTGCCAGCAGAGAGGGGGCCCACGGGGAGCTGTTTTTT.

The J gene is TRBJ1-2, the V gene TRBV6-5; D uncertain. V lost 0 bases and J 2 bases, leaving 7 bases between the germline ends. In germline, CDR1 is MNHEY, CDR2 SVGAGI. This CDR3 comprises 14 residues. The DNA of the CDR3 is TGTGCCAGCAGTTACTCGGGCAGGAACTATGGCTACACCTTC. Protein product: CASSYSGRNYGYTF.

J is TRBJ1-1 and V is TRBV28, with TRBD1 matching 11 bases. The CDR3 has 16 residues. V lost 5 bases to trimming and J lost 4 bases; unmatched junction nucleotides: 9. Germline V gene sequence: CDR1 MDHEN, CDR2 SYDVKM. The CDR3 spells CASSPFRTGGFTEAFF. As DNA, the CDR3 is TGTGCCAGCAGTCCTTTCAGGACAGGGGGCTTCACTGAAGCTTTCTTT.

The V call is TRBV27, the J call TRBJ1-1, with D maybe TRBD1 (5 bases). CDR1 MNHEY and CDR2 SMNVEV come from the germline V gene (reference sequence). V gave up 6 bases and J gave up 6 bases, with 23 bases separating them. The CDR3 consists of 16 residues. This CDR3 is CASSPWSGPGVSEAFF. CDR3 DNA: TGTGCCAGCAGCCCCTGGAGCGGACCGGGGGTATCTGAAGCTTTCTTT.

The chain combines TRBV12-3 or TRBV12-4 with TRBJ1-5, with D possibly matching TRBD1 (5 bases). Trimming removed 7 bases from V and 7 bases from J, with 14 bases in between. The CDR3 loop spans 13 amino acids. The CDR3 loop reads CASKRREEQPQHF. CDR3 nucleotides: TGTGCCAGCAAACGCAGGGAAGAACAGCCCCAGCATTTT.

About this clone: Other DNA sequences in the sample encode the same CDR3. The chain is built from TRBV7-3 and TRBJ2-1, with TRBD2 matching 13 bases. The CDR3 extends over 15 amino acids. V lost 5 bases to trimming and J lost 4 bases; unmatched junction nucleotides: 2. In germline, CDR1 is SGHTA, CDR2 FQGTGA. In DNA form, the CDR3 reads TGTGCCAGCAGCCCGGGACTAGCGGGGTACAATGAGCAGTTCTTC. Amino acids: CASSPGLAGYNEQFF.

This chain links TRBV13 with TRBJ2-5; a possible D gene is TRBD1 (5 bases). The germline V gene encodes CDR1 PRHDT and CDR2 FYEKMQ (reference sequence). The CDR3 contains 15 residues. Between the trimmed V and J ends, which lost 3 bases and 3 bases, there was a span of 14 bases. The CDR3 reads CASSFKTAFKETQYF. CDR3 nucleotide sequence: TGTGCCAGCAGCTTTAAGACAGCTTTTAAAGAGACCCAGTACTTC.

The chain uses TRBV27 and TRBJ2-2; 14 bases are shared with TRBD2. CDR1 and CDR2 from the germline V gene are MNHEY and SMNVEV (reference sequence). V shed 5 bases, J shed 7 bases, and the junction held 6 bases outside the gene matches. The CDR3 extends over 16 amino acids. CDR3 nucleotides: TGTGCCAGCAGTCGACTAGCGGGAGGGCCAAGCGGGGAGCTGTTTTTT. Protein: CASSRLAGGPSGELFF.

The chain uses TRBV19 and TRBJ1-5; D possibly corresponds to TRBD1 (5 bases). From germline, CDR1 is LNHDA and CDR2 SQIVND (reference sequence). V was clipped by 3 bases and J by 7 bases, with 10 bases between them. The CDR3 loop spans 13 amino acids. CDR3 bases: TGTGCCAGTAGTATCGGGGCGGGGCAGCCCCAGCATTTT. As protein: CASSIGAGQPQHF.